This TCR beta chain stems from a study of neoadjuvant anti-PD-1 for oral cavity cancer. Findings of the study overall: Post-treatment tumors with larger preexisting clones showed more shrinkage. With a few patients per group, TCR findings need larger cohorts. Higher pretreatment Treg/Th17 ratios tracked higher pretreatment blood clonality.

Libraries were prepared by immunoSEQ multiplex PCR; TCRdb keeps only in-frame clonotypes and omits some of them. The table shows tens of thousands of clones, with roughly 30% occurring only once. Time point given: after neoadjuvant nivolumab, at surgical resection. Stage II-IVA oral cavity squamous cell carcinoma was new and untreated by systemic or radiation therapy. On this clone itself: Its antigen is undetermined.

This receptor was identified in a person aged 35-79 years with oral cavity squamous cell carcinoma. Sequences were derived from tumor tissue, sampled after nivolumab (anti-PD-1) treatment.

CDR3 sequence (DNA): TGCAGTGCGGGACAGGGTGACGAGCAGTACTTC. This gives the protein CSAGQGDEQYF. The chain combines TRBV20-1 with TRBJ2-7, with 9 bases aligning to TRBD1. There are 11 residues in the CDR3. Germline V lookup: CDR1 DFQATT, CDR2 SNEGSKA (reference sequence). Trimming took 6 bases from V and 5 from J; bases not matched to a gene: 2.